The clone carrying this TCR beta chain appeared a few times. The source of the sample is a study of patients and donors after allogeneic stem cell transplantation. The length of the CDR3 is 14 residues. In germline, CDR1 is SQVTM, CDR2 ANQGSEA. The V end was cut by 4 bases, the J end by 3 bases, with 15 bases between. A single record per CDR3 protein comes from TCRdb applying MiXCR to the RT-PCR reads. This sample has more than 850,000 distinct CDR3 sequences, with about 20% found just once. The rearrangement links TRBV29-1 to TRBJ1-2, with D possibly TRBD1 on 6 matching bases. What was sequenced was blood, either unsorted or a sorted T cell fraction (not recorded which). This receptor was obtained from a human donor who was either an allogeneic HSCT recipient or a stem cell or donor lymphocyte infusion donor (not recorded which). It is not recorded whose cells these are; they may come from a transplant donor. Here the CDR3 reads CSVGAGQPYYGYTF. Written as DNA, the CDR3 is TGCAGCGTTGGTGCTGGACAGCCCTACTATGGCTACACCTTC.